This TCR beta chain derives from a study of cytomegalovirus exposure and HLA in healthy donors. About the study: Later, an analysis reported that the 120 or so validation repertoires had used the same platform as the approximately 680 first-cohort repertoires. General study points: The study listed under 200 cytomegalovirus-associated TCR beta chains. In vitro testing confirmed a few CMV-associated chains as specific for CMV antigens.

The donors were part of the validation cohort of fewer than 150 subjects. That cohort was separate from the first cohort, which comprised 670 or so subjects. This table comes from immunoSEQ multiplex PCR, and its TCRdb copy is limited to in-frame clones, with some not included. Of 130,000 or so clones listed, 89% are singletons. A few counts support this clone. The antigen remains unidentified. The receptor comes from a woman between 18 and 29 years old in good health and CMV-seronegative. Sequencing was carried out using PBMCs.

The CDR3 nucleotides are TGTGCCAGCAGCCCAAGGGAGGGGTTGGCTTTCTTT. Amino acid sequence: CASSPREGLAFF. The chain carries TRBV7-3 and TRBJ1-1, with D perhaps matching TRBD1 (5 bases). V shed 5 bases and J shed 11 bases, with 15 bases lying between them. Germline V lookup: CDR1 SGHTA, CDR2 FQGTGA. The CDR3 is made up of 12 amino acids.